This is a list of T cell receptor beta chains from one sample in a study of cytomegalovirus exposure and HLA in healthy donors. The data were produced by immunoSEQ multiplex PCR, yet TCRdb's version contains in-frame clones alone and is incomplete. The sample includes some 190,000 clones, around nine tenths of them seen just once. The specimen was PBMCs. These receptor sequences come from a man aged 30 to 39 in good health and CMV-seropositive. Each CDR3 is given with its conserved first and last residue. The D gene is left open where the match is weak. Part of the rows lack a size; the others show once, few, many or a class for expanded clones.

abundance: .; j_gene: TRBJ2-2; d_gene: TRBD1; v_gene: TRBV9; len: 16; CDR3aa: CASSSTDRANTGELFF; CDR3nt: TGTGCCAGCAGCTCCACCGACAGGGCGAACACCGGGGAGCTGTTTTTT
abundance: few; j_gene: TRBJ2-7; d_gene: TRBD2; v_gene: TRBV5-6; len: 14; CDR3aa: CALGAGGINYEQYF; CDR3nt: TGTGCCTTGGGGGCGGGAGGGATAAACTACGAGCAGTACTTC
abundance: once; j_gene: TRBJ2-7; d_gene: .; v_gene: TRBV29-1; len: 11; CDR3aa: CSVEDSYEQYF; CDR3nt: TGCAGCGTTGAAGACAGCTACGAGCAGTACTTC
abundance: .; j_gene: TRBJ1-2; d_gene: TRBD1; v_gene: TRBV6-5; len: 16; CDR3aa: CASSYSGQGFDYGYTF; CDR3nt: TGTGCCAGCAGTTACTCGGGACAGGGATTCGACTATGGCTACACCTTC
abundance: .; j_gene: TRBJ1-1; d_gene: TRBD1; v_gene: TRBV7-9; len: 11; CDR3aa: CASSMTGEAFF; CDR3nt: TGTGCCAGCAGCATGACAGGGGAGGCTTTCTTT
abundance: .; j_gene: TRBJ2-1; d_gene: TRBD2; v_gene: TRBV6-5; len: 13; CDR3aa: CASSSSGGNEQFF; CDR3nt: TGTGCCAGCTCGTCTAGCGGGGGGAATGAGCAGTTCTTC
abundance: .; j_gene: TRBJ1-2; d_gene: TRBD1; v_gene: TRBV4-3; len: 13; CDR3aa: CASSQQTGDGYTF; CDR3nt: TGCGCCAGCAGCCAGCAGACAGGGGACGGCTACACCTTC
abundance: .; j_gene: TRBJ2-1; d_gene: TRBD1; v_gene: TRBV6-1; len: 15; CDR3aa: CASSGGTGGKNEQFF; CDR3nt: TGTGCCAGCAGTGGAGGGACAGGGGGCAAGAATGAGCAGTTCTTC
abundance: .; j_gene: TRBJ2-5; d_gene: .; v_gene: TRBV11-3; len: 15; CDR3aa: CASSPRGGRVVTQYF; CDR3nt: TGTGCCAGCAGCCCCCGTGGAGGACGGGTTGTGACCCAGTACTTC
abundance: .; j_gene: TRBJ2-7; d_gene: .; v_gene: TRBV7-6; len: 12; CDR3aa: CASSLVSGEQYF; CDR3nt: TGTGCCAGCAGCTTAGTCTCGGGTGAGCAGTACTTC
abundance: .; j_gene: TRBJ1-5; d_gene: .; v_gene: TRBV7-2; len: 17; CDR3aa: CASSNNPQARRNQPQHF; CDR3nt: TGTGCCAGCAGCAATAACCCACAGGCCCGCCGAAATCAGCCCCAGCATTTT
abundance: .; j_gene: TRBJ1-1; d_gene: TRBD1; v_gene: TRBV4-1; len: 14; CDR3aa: CASSLHRDRVKAFF; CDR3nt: TGCGCCAGCAGCCTTCACCGGGACAGGGTAAAGGCTTTCTTT
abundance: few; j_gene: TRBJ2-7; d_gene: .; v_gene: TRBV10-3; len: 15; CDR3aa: CAISETADLVNEQYF; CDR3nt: TGTGCCATCAGTGAGACAGCAGATCTGGTGAACGAGCAGTACTTC
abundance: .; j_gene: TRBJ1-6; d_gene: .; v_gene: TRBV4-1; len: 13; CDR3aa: CASSQVEDSPLHF; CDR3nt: TGCGCCAGCAGCCAAGTGGAGGATTCACCCCTCCACTTT
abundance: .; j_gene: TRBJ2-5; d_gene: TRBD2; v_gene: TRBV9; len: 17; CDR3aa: CASSVALTGGSQETQYF; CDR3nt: TGTGCCAGCAGCGTAGCCCTTACGGGAGGGAGTCAAGAGACCCAGTACTTC
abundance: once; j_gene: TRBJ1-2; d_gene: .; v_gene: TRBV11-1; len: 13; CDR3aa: CASSPGGTYGYTF; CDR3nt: TGTGCCAGCAGCCCAGGAGGCACGTATGGCTACACCTTC
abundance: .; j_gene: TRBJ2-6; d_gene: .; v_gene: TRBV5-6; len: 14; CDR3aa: CASSFGTGANVLTF; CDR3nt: TGTGCCAGCAGCTTCGGGACTGGGGCCAACGTCCTGACTTTC
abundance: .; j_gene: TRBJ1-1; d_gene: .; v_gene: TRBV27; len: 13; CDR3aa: CASSFLPFFEAFF; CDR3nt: TGTGCCAGCAGTTTTCTGCCCTTCTTTGAAGCTTTCTTT
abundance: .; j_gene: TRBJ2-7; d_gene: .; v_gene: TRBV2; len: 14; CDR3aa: CASHAGTVPYEQYF; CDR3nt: TGTGCCAGTCATGCCGGGACGGTGCCCTACGAGCAGTACTTC
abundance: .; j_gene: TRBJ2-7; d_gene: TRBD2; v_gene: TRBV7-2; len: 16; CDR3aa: CASSSAGGPKSYEQYF; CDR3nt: TGTGCCAGCAGCTCAGCGGGAGGGCCTAAAAGCTACGAGCAGTACTTC
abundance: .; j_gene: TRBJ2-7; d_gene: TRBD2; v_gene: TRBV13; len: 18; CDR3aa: CASSLRPQITSGSGEQYF; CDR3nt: TGTGCCAGCAGCTTAAGGCCCCAAATTACTAGCGGGAGCGGAGAGCAGTACTTC
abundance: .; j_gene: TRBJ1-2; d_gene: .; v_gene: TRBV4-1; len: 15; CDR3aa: CASSPTSLANYGYTF; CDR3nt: TGCGCCAGCAGCCCTACAAGTCTCGCCAACTATGGCTACACCTTC
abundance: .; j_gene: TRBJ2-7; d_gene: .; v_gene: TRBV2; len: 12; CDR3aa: CASRTSSYEQYF; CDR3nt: TGTGCCAGCAGAACCAGCTCCTACGAGCAGTACTTC
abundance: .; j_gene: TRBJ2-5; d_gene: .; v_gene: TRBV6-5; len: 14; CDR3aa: CASSYILAQETQYF; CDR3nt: TGTGCCAGCAGTTACATACTAGCTCAAGAGACCCAGTACTTC
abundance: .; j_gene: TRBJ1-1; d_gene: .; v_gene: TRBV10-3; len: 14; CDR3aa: CAISVGGGITEAFF; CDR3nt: TGTGCCATCAGTGTTGGGGGGGGAATAACTGAAGCTTTCTTT
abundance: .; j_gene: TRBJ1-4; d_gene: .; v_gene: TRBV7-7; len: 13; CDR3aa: CASSLESGDKLFF; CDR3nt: TGTGCTAGCAGCTTAGAGTCGGGGGATAAACTGTTTTTT
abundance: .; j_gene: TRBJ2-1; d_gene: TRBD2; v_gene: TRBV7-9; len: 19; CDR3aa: CASSPFRASGRVTYNEQFF; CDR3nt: TGTGCCAGCAGCCCTTTTAGGGCTAGCGGGAGAGTAACCTACAATGAGCAGTTCTTC
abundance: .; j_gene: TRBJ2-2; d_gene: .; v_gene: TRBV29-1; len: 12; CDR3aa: CSVGGGTGELFF; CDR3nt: TGCAGCGTTGGAGGGGGAACCGGGGAGCTGTTTTTT
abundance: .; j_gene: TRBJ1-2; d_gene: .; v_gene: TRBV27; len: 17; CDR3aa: CASSLSPLPVGSYGYTF; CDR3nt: TGTGCCAGCAGTTTATCGCCCCTTCCCGTGGGGAGCTATGGCTACACCTTC
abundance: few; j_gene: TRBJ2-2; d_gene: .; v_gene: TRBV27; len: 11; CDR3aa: CASSLAGELFF; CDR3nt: TGTGCCAGCAGTTTAGCCGGGGAGCTGTTTTTT
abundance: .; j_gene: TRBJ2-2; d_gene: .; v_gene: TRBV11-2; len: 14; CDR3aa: CASSISGNTGELFF; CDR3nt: TGTGCCAGCAGCATTAGCGGGAACACCGGGGAGCTGTTTTTT
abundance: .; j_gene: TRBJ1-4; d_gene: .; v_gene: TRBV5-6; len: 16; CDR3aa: CASSLAGWTPDEKLFF; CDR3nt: TGTGCCAGCAGCTTGGCTGGGTGGACTCCGGATGAAAAACTGTTTTTT
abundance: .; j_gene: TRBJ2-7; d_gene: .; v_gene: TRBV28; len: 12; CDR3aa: CASSFGTSEQYF; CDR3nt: TGTGCCAGCAGTTTCGGGACAAGCGAGCAGTACTTC
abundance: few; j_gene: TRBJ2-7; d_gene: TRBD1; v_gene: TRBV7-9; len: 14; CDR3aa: CASSLEGARYEQYF; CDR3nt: TGTGCCAGCAGCTTAGAGGGGGCCAGGTACGAGCAGTACTTC
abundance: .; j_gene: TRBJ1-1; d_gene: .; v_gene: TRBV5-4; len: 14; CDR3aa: CASSSAAGITEAFF; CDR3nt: TGTGCCAGCAGCTCCGCGGCGGGAATCACTGAAGCTTTCTTT
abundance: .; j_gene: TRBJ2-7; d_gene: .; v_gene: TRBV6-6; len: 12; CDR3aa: CASSSTDYEQYF; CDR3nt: TGTGCCAGCAGTTCAACAGACTACGAGCAGTACTTC
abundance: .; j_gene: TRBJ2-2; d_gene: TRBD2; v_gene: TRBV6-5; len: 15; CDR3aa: CASSYRLADTGELFF; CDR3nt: TGTGCCAGCAGTTATCGGCTAGCGGACACCGGGGAGCTGTTTTTT
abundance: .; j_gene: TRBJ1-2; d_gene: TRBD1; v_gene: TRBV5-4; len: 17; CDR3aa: CASSLEGGQGWIYGYTF; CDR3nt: TGTGCCAGCAGCTTGGAAGGGGGACAGGGATGGATCTATGGCTACACCTTC
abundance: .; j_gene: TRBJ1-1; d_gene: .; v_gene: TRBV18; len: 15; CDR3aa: CASSKPQTMNTEAFF; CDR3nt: TGTGCCAGCTCCAAACCCCAGACCATGAACACTGAAGCTTTCTTT
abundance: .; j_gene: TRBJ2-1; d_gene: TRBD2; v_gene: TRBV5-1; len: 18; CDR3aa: CASSLRASGGSSGNEQFF; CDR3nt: TGCGCCAGCAGCTTGAGGGCTAGCGGGGGTTCTTCGGGCAATGAGCAGTTCTTC
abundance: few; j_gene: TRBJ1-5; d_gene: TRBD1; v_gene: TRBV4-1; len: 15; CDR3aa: CASRDRDGLNQPQHF; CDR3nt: TGCGCCAGCAGGGACAGGGACGGACTCAATCAGCCCCAGCATTTT
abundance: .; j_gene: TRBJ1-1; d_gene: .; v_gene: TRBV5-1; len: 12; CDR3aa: CASSLTNTEAFF; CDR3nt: TGCGCCAGCAGCTTGACAAACACTGAAGCTTTCTTT
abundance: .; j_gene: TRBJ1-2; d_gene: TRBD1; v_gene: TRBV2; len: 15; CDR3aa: CASCPRQGGAYGYTF; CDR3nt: TGTGCCAGCTGCCCTCGACAGGGGGGTGCCTATGGCTACACCTTC
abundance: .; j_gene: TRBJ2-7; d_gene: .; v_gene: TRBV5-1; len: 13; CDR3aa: CASSLYASYEQYF; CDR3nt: TGCGCCAGCAGCTTGTACGCATCCTACGAGCAGTACTTC
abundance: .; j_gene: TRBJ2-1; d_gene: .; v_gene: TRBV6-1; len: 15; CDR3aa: CASSGDGGAYNEQFF; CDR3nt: TGTGCCAGCAGTGGGGACGGCGGGGCCTACAATGAGCAGTTCTTC
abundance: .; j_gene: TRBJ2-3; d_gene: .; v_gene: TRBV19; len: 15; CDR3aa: CASSIVFSPTDTQYF; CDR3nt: TGTGCCAGTAGTATTGTTTTTTCCCCCACAGATACGCAGTATTTT
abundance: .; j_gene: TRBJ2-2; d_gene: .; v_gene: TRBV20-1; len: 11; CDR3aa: CSARSTGELFF; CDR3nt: TGCAGTGCGCGGTCTACCGGGGAGCTGTTTTTT
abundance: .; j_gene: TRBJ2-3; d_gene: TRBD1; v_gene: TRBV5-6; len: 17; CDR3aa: CASSLLGGQGGTDTQYF; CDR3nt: TGTGCCAGCAGCTTGTTAGGAGGACAGGGAGGCACAGATACGCAGTATTTT
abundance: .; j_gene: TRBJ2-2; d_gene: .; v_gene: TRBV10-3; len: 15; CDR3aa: CAIPLDSANTGELFF; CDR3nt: TGTGCCATCCCTTTGGACTCGGCGAACACCGGGGAGCTGTTTTTT
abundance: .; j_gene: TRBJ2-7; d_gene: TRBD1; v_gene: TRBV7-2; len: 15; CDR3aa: CASSTSGTGVYEQYF; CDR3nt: TGTGCCAGCAGCACTTCCGGGACAGGGGTGTACGAGCAGTACTTC